The entry below gives a single T cell receptor beta chain sequence along with its context. The CDR3 has 14 residues. V was cut by 5 bases and J by 1 base, with 10 bases left in between. Germline-derived CDR1 and CDR2 are SGHRS and YFSETQ. This entry belongs to a study of blood T cell repertoires in COVID-19. Methods used by the authors: How many nucleated cells were present was estimated from reference gene primer amplification. Clones were sequenced by immunoSEQ multiplex PCR, and TCRdb holds only the in-frame ones, with some missing. V and J calls and clone size are as listed in that table; D and trimming were resolved from the DNA. This sample has about 75,000 clones; approximately 80% occur once, and the top ten carry about 20%.

The sequencing sample was made of peripheral blood. This chain joins TRBV5-1 and TRBJ2-1, with D possibly being TRBD2 (6 bases). The receptor's source is a woman in her 50s with acute or convalescent COVID-19. The CDR3: CASRLGGSYNEQFF. Here the CDR3 DNA reads TGCGCCAGCAGGCTGGGGGGATCCTACAATGAGCAGTTCTTC. The variable domain in full, completed from reference TRBV5-1 and TRBJ2-1, reads KAGVTQTPRYLIKTRGQQVTLSCSPISGHRSVSWYQQTPGQGLQFLFEYFSETQRNKGNFPGRFSGRQFSNSRSEMNVSTLELGDSALYLCASRLGGSYNEQFFGPGTRLTVL.